Below are 8 T cell receptor beta chains sequenced from a single sample in a study of blood T cell repertoires in COVID-19. Sequencing was performed with immunoSEQ multiplex PCR; in TCRdb, only in-frame clones are kept and a portion is missing. The table records 300,000 to 450,000 clones, 81% of them present only once. The source material was peripheral blood. All receptors come from a human donor with acute or convalescent COVID-19. The donor label of this sample is uncertain.

The chain uses TRBV3-1 (or the pseudogene TRBV3-2) and TRBJ1-1, with a weak D call TRBD1 (5 bases). The CDR3 totals 17 residues. Germline V CDR1 and CDR2: LGHDT, YNNKEL (reference sequence). Trimming removed 4 bases at V and 6 bases at J, with 24 bases between. The chain's CDR3 is CASSPSLPGPRGAEAFF. The CDR3 bases are TGTGCCAGCAGCCCATCTCTTCCGGGCCCTCGGGGGGCTGAAGCTTTCTTT.

V and J are TRBV30 and TRBJ2-4, with 7 bases that match TRBD1. Germline assignment: CDR1 GTSNPN and CDR2 SVGIG (reference sequence). J was trimmed by 3 bases and V by 2 bases; bases with no gene match: 7. The CDR3 contains 15 residues. The CDR3 nucleotides read TGTGCCTGGAGTTTTCTAGCAGGGGGCAAAAACATTCAGTACTTC. Translation gives CAWSFLAGGKNIQYF.

The rearrangement uses TRBV28 and TRBJ1-4; possible D gene TRBD1, 5 bases. This CDR3 region has 14 residues. Germline-derived CDR1 and CDR2 are MDHEN and SYDVKM. V was clipped by 5 bases and J by 2 bases, with 9 bases between them. The CDR3 DNA reads as TGTGCCAGCAGTCCTGGGGGGACTAATGAAAAACTGTTTTTT. This gives the protein CASSPGGTNEKLFF.

The chain recombines TRBV7-2 with TRBJ2-2; TRBD2 agrees at 8 bases. Trimming cost V 1 base and J 5 bases; bases outside gene matches: 6. Germline CDR1 reads SGHTA; CDR2 reads FQGNSA. This CDR3 is 16 amino acids long. The CDR3 nucleotides are TGTGCCAGCAGCTTAGTGGGTAGCGGGGTTACCGGGGAGCTGTTTTTT. It encodes CASSLVGSGVTGELFF. The full variable domain, in which reference TRBV7-2 and TRBJ2-2 provide the parts outside the CDR3, is GAGVSQSPSNKVTEKGKDVELRCDPISGHTALYWYRQSLGQGLEFLIYFQGNSAPDKSGLPSDRFSAERTGGSVSTLTIQRTQQEDSAVYLCASSLVGSGVTGELFFGEGSRLTVL.

In this sample, this clone turned up once. This chain links TRBV2 with TRBJ1-3; D is ambiguous. Germline CDR1 SNHLY, CDR2 FYNNEI. The CDR3 runs to 14 residues. V gave up 4 bases and J gave up 0 bases, with 7 bases separating them. CDR3 protein: CASSVGLSGNTIYF. The CDR3 nucleotides are TGTGCCAGCAGTGTAGGACTCTCTGGAAACACCATATATTTT.

The genes are TRBV19 and TRBJ2-1; D remains unclear. There are 16 residues in the CDR3. Trimming pared 3 bases from V and 0 bases from J, leaving 12 bases between. The V gene's germline CDR1 is LNHDA and CDR2 SQIVND (reference sequence). This CDR3 reads CASSIWRISSYNEQFF. The CDR3 nucleotides read TGTGCCAGTAGTATTTGGCGGATCAGCTCCTACAATGAGCAGTTCTTC.

This clone was recorded a few times. This chain links TRBV27 with TRBJ2-7; D may be TRBD1 (6 bases). The CDR3 spans 15 residues. Between the trimmed V and J ends, which lost 2 bases and 3 bases, there was a span of 14 bases. Germline V CDR1 and CDR2: MNHEY, SMNVEV (reference sequence). CDR3 residues: CASSLKPGHLYEQYF. The CDR3 DNA sequence: TGTGCCAGCAGTTTAAAACCGGGACACCTCTACGAGCAGTACTTC.

The rearrangement uses TRBV20-1 and TRBJ2-5; no definite D call. Trimming took 3 bases from V and 5 from J, leaving 25 bases between them. Per the germline V gene, CDR1 is DFQATT and CDR2 is SNEGSKA (reference sequence). The CDR3 covers 17 residues. CDR3 in DNA: TGCAGTGCTAGTACCCTCGGGTTAAGAGATAGTCGCGAGACCCAGTACTTC. As protein: CSASTLGLRDSRETQYF.